This T cell receptor (beta chain) was profiled in a study of T cells in Graves' hyperthyroidism and ophthalmopathy. Amplification of TCR beta CDR3 regions was performed using RNA transcripts as template. TCR CDR3 regions were first amplified by RT-PCR with HTBI primers. TCRdb reprocessed the multiplex PCR reads with MiXCR, giving one entry per CDR3 protein. The repertoire holds about 640,000 distinct CDR3 sequences, with roughly 20% as singletons. The sequence was obtained from a man aged 25 to 45 with Graves' ophthalmopathy. The sample consisted of blood.

The CDR3 DNA follows: TGCAGCGCCTTAGCGGGAGGTTCCTACAATGAGCAGTTCTTC. Translating gives CSALAGGSYNEQFF. J is TRBJ2-1 and V is TRBV29-1, with 10 bases fitting TRBD2. Trimming removed 7 bases from V and 1 base from J; junction bases left unmatched: 4. Germline V gene sequence: CDR1 SQVTM, CDR2 ANQGSEA. There are 14 residues in the CDR3.